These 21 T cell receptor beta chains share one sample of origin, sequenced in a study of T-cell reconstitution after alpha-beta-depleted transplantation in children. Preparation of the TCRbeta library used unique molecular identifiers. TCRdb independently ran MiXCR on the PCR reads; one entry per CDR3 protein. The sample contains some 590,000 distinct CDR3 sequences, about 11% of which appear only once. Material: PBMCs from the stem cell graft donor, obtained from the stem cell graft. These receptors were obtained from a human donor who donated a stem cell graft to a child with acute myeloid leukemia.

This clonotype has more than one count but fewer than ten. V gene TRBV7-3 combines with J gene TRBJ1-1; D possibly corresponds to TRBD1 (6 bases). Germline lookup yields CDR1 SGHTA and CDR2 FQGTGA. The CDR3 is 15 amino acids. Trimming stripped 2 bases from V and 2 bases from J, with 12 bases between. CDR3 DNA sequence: TGTGCCAGCAGCTTAGCGGCAGGGGCAAACACTGAAGCTTTCTTT. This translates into CASSLAAGANTEAFF.

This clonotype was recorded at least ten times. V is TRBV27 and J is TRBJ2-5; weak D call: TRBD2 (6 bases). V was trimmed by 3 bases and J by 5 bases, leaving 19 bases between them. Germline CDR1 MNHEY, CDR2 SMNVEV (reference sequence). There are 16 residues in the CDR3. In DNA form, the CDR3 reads TGTGCCAGCAGTTTGGCTAGCGAGACGCCAGGGGAGACCCAGTACTTC. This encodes CASSLASETPGETQYF.

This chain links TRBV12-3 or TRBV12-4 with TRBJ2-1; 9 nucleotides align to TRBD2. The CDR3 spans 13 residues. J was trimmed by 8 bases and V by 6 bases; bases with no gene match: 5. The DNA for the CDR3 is TGTGCCAGCAGAAGTAGCGGGGGAGATGAGCAGTTCTTC. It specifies CASRSSGGDEQFF.

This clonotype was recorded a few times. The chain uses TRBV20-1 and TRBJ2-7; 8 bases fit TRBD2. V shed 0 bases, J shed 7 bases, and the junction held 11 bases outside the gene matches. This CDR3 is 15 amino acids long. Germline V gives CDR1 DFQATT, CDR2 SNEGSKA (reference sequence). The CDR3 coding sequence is TGCAGTGCTAGAGATAGGAGACTAGCGTTGGGGGAGCAGTACTTC. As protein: CSARDRRLALGEQYF.

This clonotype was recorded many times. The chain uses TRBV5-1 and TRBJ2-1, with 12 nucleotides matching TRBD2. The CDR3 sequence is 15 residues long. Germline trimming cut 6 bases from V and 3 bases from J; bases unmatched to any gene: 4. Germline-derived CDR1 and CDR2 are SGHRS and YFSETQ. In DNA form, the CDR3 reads TGCGCCAGCACCGGACTAGCGGGACGCTACAATGAGCAGTTCTTC. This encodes CASTGLAGRYNEQFF.

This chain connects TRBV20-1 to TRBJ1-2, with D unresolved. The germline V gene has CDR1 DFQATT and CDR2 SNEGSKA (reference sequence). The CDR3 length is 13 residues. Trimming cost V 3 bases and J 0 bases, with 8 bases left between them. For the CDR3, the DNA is TGCAGTGCTAGGTTAAGTGCTAACTATGGCTACACCTTC. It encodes CSARLSANYGYTF.

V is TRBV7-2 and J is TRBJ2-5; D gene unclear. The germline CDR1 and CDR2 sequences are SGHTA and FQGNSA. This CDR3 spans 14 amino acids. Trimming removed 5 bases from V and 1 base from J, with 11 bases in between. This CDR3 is CASSPARGQETQYF. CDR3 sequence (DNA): TGTGCCAGCAGCCCCGCCCGCGGCCAAGAGACCCAGTACTTC.

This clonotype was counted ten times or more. The CDR3 region has the DNA TGTGCCAGCAGTCCTTTACTAGCTAGCTCCTACAATGAGCAGTTCTTC. Translated, it gives CASSPLLASSYNEQFF. The chain couples TRBV6-1 to TRBJ2-1; TRBD2 might be the D (6 bases). The CDR3 length is 16 residues. Germline CDR1 and CDR2: MNHNS and SASEGT. The germline V and J ends were trimmed by 5 bases and 0 bases, with 14 bases remaining between them.

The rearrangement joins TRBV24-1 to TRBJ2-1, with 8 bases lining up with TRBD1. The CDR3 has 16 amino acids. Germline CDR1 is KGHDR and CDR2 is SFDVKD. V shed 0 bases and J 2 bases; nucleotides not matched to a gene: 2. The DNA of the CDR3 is TGTGCCACCAGTGATTTGGTGACAGGGGCCTACAATGAGCAGTTCTTC. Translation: CATSDLVTGAYNEQFF.

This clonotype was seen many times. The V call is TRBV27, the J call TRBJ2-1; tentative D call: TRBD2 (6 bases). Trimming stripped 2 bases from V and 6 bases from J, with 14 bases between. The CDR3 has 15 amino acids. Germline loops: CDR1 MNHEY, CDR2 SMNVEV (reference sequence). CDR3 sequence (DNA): TGTGCCAGCAGTTTAGGACGGGAGTCTGTCAATGAGCAGTTCTTC. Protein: CASSLGRESVNEQFF.

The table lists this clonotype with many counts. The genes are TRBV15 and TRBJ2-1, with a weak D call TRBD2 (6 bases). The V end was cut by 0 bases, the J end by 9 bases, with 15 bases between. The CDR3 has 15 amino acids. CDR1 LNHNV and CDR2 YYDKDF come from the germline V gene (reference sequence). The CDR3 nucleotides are TGTGCCACCAGCAGAGATGGGAGGCGGGATGGTGAGCAGTTCTTC. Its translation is CATSRDGRRDGEQFF.

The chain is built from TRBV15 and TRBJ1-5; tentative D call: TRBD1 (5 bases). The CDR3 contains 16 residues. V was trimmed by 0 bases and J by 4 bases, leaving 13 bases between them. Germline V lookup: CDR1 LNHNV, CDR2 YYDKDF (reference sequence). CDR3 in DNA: TGTGCCACCAGCAGAGATCTAGGGACGGCTAATCAGCCCCAGCATTTT. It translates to CATSRDLGTANQPQHF. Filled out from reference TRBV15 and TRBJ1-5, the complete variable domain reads DAMVIQNPRYQVTQFGKPVTLSCSQTLNHNVMYWYQQKSSQAPKLLFHYYDKDFNNEADTPDNFQSRRPNTSFCFLDIRSPGLGDTAMYLCATSRDLGTANQPQHFGDGTRLSIL.

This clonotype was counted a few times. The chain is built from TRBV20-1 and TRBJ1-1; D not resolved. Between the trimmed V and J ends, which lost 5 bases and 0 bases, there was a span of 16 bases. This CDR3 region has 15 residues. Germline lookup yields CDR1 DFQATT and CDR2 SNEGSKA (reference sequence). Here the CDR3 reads CSAPPIGSLNTEAFF. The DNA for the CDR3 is TGCAGTGCTCCCCCCATAGGAAGTTTGAACACTGAAGCTTTCTTT.

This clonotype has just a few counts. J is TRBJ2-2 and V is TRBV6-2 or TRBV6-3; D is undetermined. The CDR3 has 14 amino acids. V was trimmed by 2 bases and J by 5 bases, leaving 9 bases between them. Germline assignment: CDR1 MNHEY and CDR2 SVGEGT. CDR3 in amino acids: CASSYDSTTGELFF. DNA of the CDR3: TGTGCCAGCAGTTACGACTCGACGACCGGGGAGCTGTTTTTT.

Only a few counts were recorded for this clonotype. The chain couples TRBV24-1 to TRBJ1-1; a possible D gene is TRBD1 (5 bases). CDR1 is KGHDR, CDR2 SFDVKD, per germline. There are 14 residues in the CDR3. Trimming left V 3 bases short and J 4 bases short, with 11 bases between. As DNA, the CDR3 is TGTGCCACCAGTGATACCCAGGGTGGCACTGAAGCTTTCTTT. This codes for CATSDTQGGTEAFF.

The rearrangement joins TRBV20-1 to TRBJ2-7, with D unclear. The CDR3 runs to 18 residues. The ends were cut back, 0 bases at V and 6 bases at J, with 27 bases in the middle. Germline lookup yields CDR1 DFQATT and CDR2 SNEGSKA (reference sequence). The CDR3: CSAREGAVRSRRSSEQYF. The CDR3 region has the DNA TGCAGTGCTAGAGAAGGAGCCGTGAGATCTAGACGCTCGTCCGAGCAGTACTTC.

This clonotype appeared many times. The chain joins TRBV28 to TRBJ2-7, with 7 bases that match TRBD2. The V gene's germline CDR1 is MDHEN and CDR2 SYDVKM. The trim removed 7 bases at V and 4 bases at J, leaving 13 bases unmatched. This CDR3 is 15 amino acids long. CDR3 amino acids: CASTSSGRVQYEQYF. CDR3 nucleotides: TGTGCCAGCACATCCTCAGGGAGGGTGCAATACGAGCAGTACTTC.

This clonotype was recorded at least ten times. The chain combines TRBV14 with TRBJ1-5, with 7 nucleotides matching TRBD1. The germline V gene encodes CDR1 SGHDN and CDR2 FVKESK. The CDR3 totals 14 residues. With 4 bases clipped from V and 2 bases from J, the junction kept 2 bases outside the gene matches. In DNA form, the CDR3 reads TGTGCCAGCAGCCCAGGGGGTGGCAATCAGCCCCAGCATTTT. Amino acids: CASSPGGGNQPQHF.

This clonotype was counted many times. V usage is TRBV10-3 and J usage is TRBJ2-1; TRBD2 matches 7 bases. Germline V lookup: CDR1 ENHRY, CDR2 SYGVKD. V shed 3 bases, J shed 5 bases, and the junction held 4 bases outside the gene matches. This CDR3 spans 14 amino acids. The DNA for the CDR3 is TGTGCCATCAGTGACCAACTAGCGAACAATGAGCAGTTCTTC. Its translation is CAISDQLANNEQFF.

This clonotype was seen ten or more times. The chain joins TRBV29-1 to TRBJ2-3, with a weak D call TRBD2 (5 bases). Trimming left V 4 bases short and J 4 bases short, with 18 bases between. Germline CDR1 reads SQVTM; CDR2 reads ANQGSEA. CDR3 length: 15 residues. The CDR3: CSVVGAALRPDTQYF. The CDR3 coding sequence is TGCAGCGTTGTAGGAGCGGCGCTCAGGCCAGATACGCAGTATTTT.

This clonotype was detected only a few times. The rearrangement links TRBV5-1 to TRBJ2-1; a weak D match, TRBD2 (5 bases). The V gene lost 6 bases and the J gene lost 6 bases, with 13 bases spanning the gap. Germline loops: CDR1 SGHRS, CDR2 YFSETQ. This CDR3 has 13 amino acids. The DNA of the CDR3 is TGCGCCAGCAAGAGGACTCCCACCAATGAGCAGTTCTTC. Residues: CASKRTPTNEQFF.